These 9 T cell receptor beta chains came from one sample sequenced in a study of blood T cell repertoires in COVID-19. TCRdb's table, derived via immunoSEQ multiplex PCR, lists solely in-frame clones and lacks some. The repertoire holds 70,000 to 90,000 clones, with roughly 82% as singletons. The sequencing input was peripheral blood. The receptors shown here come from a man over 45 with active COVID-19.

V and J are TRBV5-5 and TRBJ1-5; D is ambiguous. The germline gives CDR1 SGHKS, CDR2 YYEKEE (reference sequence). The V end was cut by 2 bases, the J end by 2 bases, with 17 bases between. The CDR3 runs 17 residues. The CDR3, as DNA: TGTGCCAGCAGCTTATACGGGGAGGGCGCCGGCAATCAGCCCCAGCATTTT. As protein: CASSLYGEGAGNQPQHF.

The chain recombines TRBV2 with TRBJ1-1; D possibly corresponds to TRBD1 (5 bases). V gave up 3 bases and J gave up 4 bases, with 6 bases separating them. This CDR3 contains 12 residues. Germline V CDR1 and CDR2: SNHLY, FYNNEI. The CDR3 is CASSDQGTEAFF. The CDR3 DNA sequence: TGTGCCAGCAGTGACCAGGGCACTGAAGCTTTCTTT.

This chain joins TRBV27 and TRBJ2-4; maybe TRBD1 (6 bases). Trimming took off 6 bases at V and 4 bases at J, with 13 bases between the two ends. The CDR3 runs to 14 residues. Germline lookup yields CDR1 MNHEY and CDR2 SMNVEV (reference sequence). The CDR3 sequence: CASRADSFKNIQYF. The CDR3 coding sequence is TGTGCCAGCAGAGCGGACAGTTTTAAAAACATTCAGTACTTC.

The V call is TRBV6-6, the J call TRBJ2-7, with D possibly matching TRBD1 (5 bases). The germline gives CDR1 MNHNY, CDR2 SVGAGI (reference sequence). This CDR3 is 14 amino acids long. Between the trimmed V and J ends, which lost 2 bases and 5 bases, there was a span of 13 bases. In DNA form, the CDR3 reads TGTGCCAGCAGTTACCAGGGAAGTGTGGACGAGCAGTACTTC. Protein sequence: CASSYQGSVDEQYF.

The chain's CDR3 is CAISGRLAPSSYNEQFF. The DNA for the CDR3 is TGTGCCATCAGTGGGAGACTAGCGCCAAGCTCCTACAATGAGCAGTTCTTC. The chain carries TRBV10-3 and TRBJ2-1; TRBD2 aligns across 8 bases. The V gene end was trimmed by 4 bases and the J gene end by 0 bases; junction bases not matched to a gene: 8. CDR3 length equals 17 residues. CDR1 and CDR2 (germline): ENHRY, SYGVKD.

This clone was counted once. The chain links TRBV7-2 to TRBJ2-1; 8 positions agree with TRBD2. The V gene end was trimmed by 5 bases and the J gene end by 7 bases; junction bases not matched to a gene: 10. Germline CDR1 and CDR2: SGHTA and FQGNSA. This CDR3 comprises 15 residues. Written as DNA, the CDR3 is TGTGCCAGCAGCCCCGGGACTAGTCGTTTGAATGAGCAGTTCTTC. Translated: CASSPGTSRLNEQFF.

The CDR3 region has the DNA TGTGCCAGCAGCGAGTCGGGCCCGGCGGGCAATGAGCAGTTCTTC. It codes for CASSESGPAGNEQFF. The chain is built from TRBV13 and TRBJ2-1; D may be TRBD2 (5 bases). The germline CDR1 and CDR2 sequences are PRHDT and FYEKMQ (reference sequence). Trimming removed 5 bases from V and 6 bases from J, with 17 bases in between. CDR3 length: 15 residues.

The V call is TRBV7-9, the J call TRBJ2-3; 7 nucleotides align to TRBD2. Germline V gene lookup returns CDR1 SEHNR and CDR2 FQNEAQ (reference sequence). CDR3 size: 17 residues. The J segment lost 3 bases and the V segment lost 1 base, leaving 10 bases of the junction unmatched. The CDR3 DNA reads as TGTGCCAGCAGCTTAGAATTGGGGGGGAGTTTGACAGATACGCAGTATTTT. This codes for CASSLELGGSLTDTQYF.

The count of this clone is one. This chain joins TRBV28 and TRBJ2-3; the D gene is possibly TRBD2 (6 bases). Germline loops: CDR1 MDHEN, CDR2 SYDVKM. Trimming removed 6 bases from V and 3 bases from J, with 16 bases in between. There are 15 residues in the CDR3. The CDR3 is CASSNSGAGTDTQYF. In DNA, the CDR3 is TGTGCCAGCAGCAATAGTGGGGCGGGGACAGATACGCAGTATTTT.